This is a list of T cell receptor beta chains from one sample in a study of OX40 agonist ivuxolimab in advanced cancers. The method was immunoSEQ multiplex PCR; TCRdb's version includes in-frame clones alone and lacks a portion of them. The sample shows 90,000 to 100,000 clones, 88% of them seen only once. Sequencing was performed on CD4+ or CD8+ T cells sorted from blood, taken in a trial of the OX40 agonist ivuxolimab. These receptors all come from an adult with an advanced solid tumor such as melanoma, head and neck, liver or kidney cancer. The CDR3 runs from the conserved cysteine through the conserved F or W. Fields, in order: clone size, J gene, V gene, D gene, CDR3 DNA, CDR3 protein. D genes are given only for firm matches. Clone size is given for some rows only: seen once, a few or many times, or a class if the clone is expanded.

size: .
J: TRBJ1-1
V: TRBV10-3
D: TRBD1
DNA: TGTGCCATCAAGGAGACAGGGGCGGACACTGAAGCTTTCTTT
CDR3: CAIKETGADTEAFF

size: once
J: TRBJ1-4
V: TRBV15
D: .
DNA: TGTGCCACCAGCAGAGGCGGGGGAGCAACTAATGAAAAACTGTTTTTT
CDR3: CATSRGGGATNEKLFF

size: .
J: TRBJ1-4
V: TRBV2
D: TRBD1
DNA: TGTGCCAGCAGTGATCGACAGGGGGCCGTAAAACTGTTTTTT
CDR3: CASSDRQGAVKLFF

size: .
J: TRBJ1-4
V: TRBV29-1
D: .
DNA: TGCAGCGCCCAAGAAGGGGCAGCCCAAGAAAAACTGTTTTTT
CDR3: CSAQEGAAQEKLFF

size: .
J: TRBJ2-3
V: TRBV27
D: TRBD2
DNA: TGTGCCAGCAGTTTATGGGGACTAGAGGGAGATACGCAGTATTTT
CDR3: CASSLWGLEGDTQYF

size: .
J: TRBJ1-4
V: TRBV18
D: .
DNA: TGTGCCAGCTCACCGCGAGAGGGCAATGAAAAACTGTTTTTT
CDR3: CASSPREGNEKLFF

size: few
J: TRBJ2-1
V: TRBV5-1
D: .
DNA: TGCGCCAGCAGCTTGGCAGGAGGTGAGCAGTTCTTC
CDR3: CASSLAGGEQFF

size: .
J: TRBJ1-2
V: TRBV28
D: .
DNA: TGTGCCAGCAGCTCCACAATCTATGGCTACACCTTC
CDR3: CASSSTIYGYTF

size: .
J: TRBJ2-7
V: TRBV18
D: TRBD1
DNA: TGTGCCAGCTCACCCCGGGACAGGGGAGACGAGCAGTACTTC
CDR3: CASSPRDRGDEQYF

size: .
J: TRBJ2-1
V: TRBV14
D: TRBD2
DNA: TGTGCCAGCAGCGTTGGACTAGCCCATACCGATGAGCAGTTCTTC
CDR3: CASSVGLAHTDEQFF

size: .
J: TRBJ2-5
V: TRBV7-6
D: .
DNA: TGTGCCAGCAGCCCCCATCAAGAGACCCAGTACTTC
CDR3: CASSPHQETQYF

size: .
J: TRBJ1-5
V: TRBV18
D: .
DNA: TGTGCCAGCTCACCGCAGGGGTTGAATAGCAATCAGCCCCAGCATTTT
CDR3: CASSPQGLNSNQPQHF

size: .
J: TRBJ1-2
V: TRBV28
D: TRBD1
DNA: TGTGCCAGCAGTTTGGACAGGGGACCCTATGGCTACACCTTC
CDR3: CASSLDRGPYGYTF

size: .
J: TRBJ1-1
V: TRBV6-5
D: .
DNA: TGTGCCAGCAGTCGCGGGCAGGGTTATGACACTGAAGCTTTCTTT
CDR3: CASSRGQGYDTEAFF

size: .
J: TRBJ1-2
V: TRBV7-8
D: .
DNA: TGTGCCAGCAGCTTAAATCAGGGGACCGATGGCTACACCTTC
CDR3: CASSLNQGTDGYTF

size: .
J: TRBJ1-6
V: TRBV7-3
D: .
DNA: TGTGCCAGCAGTATAGGGCCGGCCTATAATTCACCCCTCCACTTT
CDR3: CASSIGPAYNSPLHF

size: .
J: TRBJ1-2
V: TRBV7-2
D: .
DNA: TGTGCCAGCAGCTTGGGGGGCGCCGACTATGGCTACACCTTC
CDR3: CASSLGGADYGYTF

size: .
J: TRBJ2-7
V: TRBV7-9
D: .
DNA: TGTGCCAGCAGCTTCGGGGTCAACAGCTACGAGCAGTACTTC
CDR3: CASSFGVNSYEQYF

size: .
J: TRBJ2-6
V: TRBV23-1
D: .
DNA: TGCGCCAGCACCCAGGGCTCTGGGGCCAACGTCCTGACTTTC
CDR3: CASTQGSGANVLTF

size: .
J: TRBJ2-2
V: TRBV5-5
D: TRBD1
DNA: TGTGCCAGCAGCTTGGTAGGGGACAGGGGCTCCGGGGAGCTGTTTTTT
CDR3: CASSLVGDRGSGELFF

size: .
J: TRBJ1-2
V: TRBV28
D: .
DNA: TGTGCCAGCACCGAAGGAAAGTATGGCTACACCTTC
CDR3: CASTEGKYGYTF

size: .
J: TRBJ2-1
V: TRBV7-3
D: .
DNA: TGTGCCAGCAGCCCCGACAGTGAGAGGTACAATGAGCAGTTCTTC
CDR3: CASSPDSERYNEQFF

size: .
J: TRBJ1-1
V: TRBV9
D: .
DNA: TGTGCCAGCAGCGTCCAGCAAATGAACACTGAAGCTTTCTTT
CDR3: CASSVQQMNTEAFF

size: .
J: TRBJ2-3
V: TRBV7-9
D: .
DNA: TGTGCCAGCAGCTTGGCCGGCCTGAATACGCAGTATTTT
CDR3: CASSLAGLNTQYF

size: once
J: TRBJ1-1
V: TRBV18
D: TRBD1
DNA: TGTGCCAGCTCACCATCGGGACAGGGTGGGACTGAAGCTTTCTTT
CDR3: CASSPSGQGGTEAFF

size: .
J: TRBJ2-7
V: TRBV28
D: TRBD1
DNA: TGTGCCAGCAGCCCCGGGACAGGGCTGGACAAGCAGTACTTC
CDR3: CASSPGTGLDKQYF

size: once
J: TRBJ1-5
V: TRBV6-6
D: TRBD1
DNA: TGTGCCAGCAGTCGGGGACAGGAGAGCAATCAGCCCCAGCATTTT
CDR3: CASSRGQESNQPQHF

size: .
J: TRBJ1-2
V: TRBV30
D: .
DNA: TGTGCCTGGAGTTTTGCCAACTATGGCTACACCTTC
CDR3: CAWSFANYGYTF

size: .
J: TRBJ2-7
V: TRBV6-1
D: .
DNA: TGTGCCAGCAGTCTCCCCGCCACAGGGAACGAGCAGTACTTC
CDR3: CASSLPATGNEQYF

size: .
J: TRBJ2-1
V: TRBV29-1
D: TRBD1
DNA: TGCAGCGTTGAATCCAGGGGGCGACAACATGAGCAGTTCTTC
CDR3: CSVESRGRQHEQFF

size: .
J: TRBJ2-2
V: TRBV2
D: .
DNA: TGTGCCAGCAGTGTTAGACAGGGAGGGACCGGGGAGCTGTTTTTT
CDR3: CASSVRQGGTGELFF

size: .
J: TRBJ1-2
V: TRBV7-9
D: .
DNA: TGTGCCAGCAGCCAAAGACAGGAGACGAATTATGGCTACACCTTC
CDR3: CASSQRQETNYGYTF

size: many
J: TRBJ2-3
V: TRBV30
D: .
DNA: TGTGCCTCCTCACCGGGGATCACAGATACGCAGTATTTT
CDR3: CASSPGITDTQYF

size: .
J: TRBJ1-3
V: TRBV19
D: TRBD1
DNA: TGTGCCAGTAGCCTCGGACAGGGGGACCCTGGAAACACCATATATTTT
CDR3: CASSLGQGDPGNTIYF

size: few
J: TRBJ1-1
V: TRBV19
D: .
DNA: TGTGCCAGTAAGGCAGGGGCCTACACTGAAGCTTTCTTT
CDR3: CASKAGAYTEAFF

size: .
J: TRBJ1-5
V: TRBV27
D: .
DNA: TGTGCCAGCAGTCCCAATACTTATAGCAATCAGCCCCAGCATTTT
CDR3: CASSPNTYSNQPQHF

size: .
J: TRBJ2-2
V: TRBV7-9
D: TRBD1
DNA: TGTGCCAGCAGTACCGGGACAGTAAACCCCGGGGAGCTGTTTTTT
CDR3: CASSTGTVNPGELFF

size: .
J: TRBJ1-5
V: TRBV25-1
D: .
DNA: TGTGCCAGCCAACGTCCGGGCTCTAATCAGCCCCAGCATTTT
CDR3: CASQRPGSNQPQHF

size: .
J: TRBJ2-5
V: TRBV7-9
D: .
DNA: TGTGCCAGCAGCTTACTAGGGCAGGGAGAGACCCAGTACTTC
CDR3: CASSLLGQGETQYF

size: .
J: TRBJ1-3
V: TRBV9
D: .
DNA: TGTGCCAGCAGCACCTTGGACCCCTCTGGAAACACCATATATTTT
CDR3: CASSTLDPSGNTIYF

size: .
J: TRBJ2-2
V: TRBV2
D: .
DNA: TGTGCCAGCCGACTAGTTCGCACCGGGGAGCTGTTTTTT
CDR3: CASRLVRTGELFF

size: .
J: TRBJ1-2
V: TRBV19
D: TRBD1
DNA: TGTGCCAGTAGTCCGGGACAGATAAACTATGGCTACACCTTC
CDR3: CASSPGQINYGYTF

size: .
J: TRBJ2-2
V: TRBV10-1
D: .
DNA: TGCGCCAGCAGTGCAGCCACCGGGGAGCTGTTTTTT
CDR3: CASSAATGELFF

size: .
J: TRBJ1-2
V: TRBV27
D: .
DNA: TGTGCCAGCAGGCAGGGGATTCGGAACTATGGCTACACCTTC
CDR3: CASRQGIRNYGYTF

size: .
J: TRBJ2-1
V: TRBV11-1
D: .
DNA: TGTGCCAGCAGCTTAGGAGGAGGTAACAATGAGCAGTTCTTC
CDR3: CASSLGGGNNEQFF

size: .
J: TRBJ2-1
V: TRBV6-1
D: TRBD2
DNA: TGTGCCAGCAGTGAAAGAGGGACTAGCGGCAATGAGCAGTTCTTC
CDR3: CASSERGTSGNEQFF

size: once
J: TRBJ2-1
V: TRBV18
D: TRBD1
DNA: TGTGCCAGCTCACCACGACAGGGGACGTACAATGAGCAGTTCTTC
CDR3: CASSPRQGTYNEQFF

size: .
J: TRBJ2-1
V: TRBV28
D: TRBD2
DNA: TGTGCCAGCAGTTTGGGGACTAGCGGGAGGGCCTACAATGAGCAGTTCTTC
CDR3: CASSLGTSGRAYNEQFF

size: .
J: TRBJ2-6
V: TRBV29-1
D: TRBD2
DNA: TGCAGCGTCTCTACTAGCGGGAGGGCAGGGGCCAACGTCCTGACTTTC
CDR3: CSVSTSGRAGANVLTF

size: .
J: TRBJ2-1
V: TRBV19
D: .
DNA: TGTGCCAGTAGTTTGGCGGACCACTCCTACAATGAGCAGTTCTTC
CDR3: CASSLADHSYNEQFF

size: .
J: TRBJ2-3
V: TRBV28
D: TRBD1
DNA: TGTGCCAGCAGTTTCCGATCGGGACAGGGCATAGATACGCAGTATTTT
CDR3: CASSFRSGQGIDTQYF